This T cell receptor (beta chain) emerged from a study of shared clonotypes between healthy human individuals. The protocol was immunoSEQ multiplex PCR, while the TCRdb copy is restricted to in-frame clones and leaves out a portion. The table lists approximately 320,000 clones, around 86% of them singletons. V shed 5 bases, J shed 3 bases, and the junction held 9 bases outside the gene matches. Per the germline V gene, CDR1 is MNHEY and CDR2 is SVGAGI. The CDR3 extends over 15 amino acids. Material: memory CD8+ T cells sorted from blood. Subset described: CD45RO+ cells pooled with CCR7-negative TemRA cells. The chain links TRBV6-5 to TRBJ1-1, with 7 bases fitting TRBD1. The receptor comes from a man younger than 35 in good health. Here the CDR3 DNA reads TGTGCCAGCAGTGGTGACAGGGAAGGGGACACTGAAGCTTTCTTT. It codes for CASSGDREGDTEAFF.